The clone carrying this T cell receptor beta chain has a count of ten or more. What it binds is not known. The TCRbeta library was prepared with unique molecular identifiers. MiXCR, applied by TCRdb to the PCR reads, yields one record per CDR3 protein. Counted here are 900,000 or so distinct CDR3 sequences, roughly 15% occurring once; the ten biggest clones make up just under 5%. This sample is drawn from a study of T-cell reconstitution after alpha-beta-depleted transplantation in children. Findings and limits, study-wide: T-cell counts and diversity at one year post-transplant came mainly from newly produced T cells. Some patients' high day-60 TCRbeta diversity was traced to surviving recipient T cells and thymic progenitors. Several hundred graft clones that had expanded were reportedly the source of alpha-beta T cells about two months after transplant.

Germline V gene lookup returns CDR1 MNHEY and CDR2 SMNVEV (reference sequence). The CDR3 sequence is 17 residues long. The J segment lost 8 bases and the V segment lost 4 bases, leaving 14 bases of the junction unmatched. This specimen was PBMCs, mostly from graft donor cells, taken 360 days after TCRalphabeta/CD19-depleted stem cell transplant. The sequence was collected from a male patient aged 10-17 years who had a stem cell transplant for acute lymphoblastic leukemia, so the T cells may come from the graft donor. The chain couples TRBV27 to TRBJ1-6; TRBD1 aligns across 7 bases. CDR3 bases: TGTGCCAGCAGTTCCCTTCCGGGACAGAGTAGCGATTCACCCCTCCACTTT. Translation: CASSSLPGQSSDSPLHF.